This T cell receptor (beta chain) derives from a study of cytomegalovirus exposure and HLA in healthy donors. Across the study: Among about 179 million T cells, an earlier analysis found around 100 million unique TCR beta sequences.

Amplification used 60 Vbeta primers and 13 Jbeta primers. Profiling relied on immunoSEQ multiplex PCR, and the TCRdb table lists in-frame clones only, not all of them. The sample lists 150,000 to 200,000 clones, about 77% occurring once. Germline V gives CDR1 SGHRS, CDR2 YFSETQ. CDR3 length equals 12 residues. V lost 3 bases and J 8 bases, leaving 11 bases between the germline ends. The sequence was obtained from a woman in her thirties in good health and CMV-seropositive. Input material: PBMCs. The chain employs TRBV5-1 and TRBJ1-2, with D possibly being TRBD1 (5 bases). CDR3 coding DNA: TGCGCCAGCAGCTACGGGGGTGAAGGCTACACCTTC. Translation gives CASSYGGEGYTF.